The 9 T cell receptor beta chains presented below share a single source sample, sequenced in a study of PD-1 blockade in classical Hodgkin lymphoma (TCRdb year 2020). Library preparation employed the immunoSEQ multiplex PCR assay. The immuneACCESS repertoire file appears here via TCRdb, limited to in-frame rearrangements. These files lack a portion of the clones; in checked studies, under half of the deficit traces to unresolved V genes, and the cause of the others is not known. The sample table holds around 50,000 clones, of which 65% to 80% were seen once. Around 12% of the sample is taken by the ten largest. What the time point label conveys for this sample: cycle 4 day 1 (C4D1), after less than seven weeks of nivolumab. Every trial patient had relapsed after autologous stem cell transplantation, and cohorts A, B and C differed in prior brentuximab vedotin exposure. The sequencing here drew on peripheral blood mononuclear cells (PBMCs), taken before the fourth cycle of nivolumab. These receptors were obtained from a human donor with classical Hodgkin lymphoma.

CDR3 loop: CASSPRSSGELFF. The CDR3 DNA reads TGTGCCAGCAGCCCTCGCAGTTCCGGGGAGCTGTTTTTT. The gene calls are TRBV7-6 and TRBJ2-2; D remains ambiguous. Germline V gives CDR1 SGHVS, CDR2 FNYEAQ. Trimming shortened V by 5 bases and J by 6 bases, and 10 bases separated the two germline ends. This CDR3 is built from 13 residues.

V and J are TRBV6-6 and TRBJ1-2; D perhaps matches TRBD1 (5 bases). The germline V and J ends were trimmed by 7 bases and 4 bases, with 16 bases remaining between them. The CDR3 totals 14 residues. CDR1 is MNHNY and CDR2 is SVGAGI in the germline V gene (reference sequence). CDR3 DNA sequence: TGTGCCAGCAACCCCCCAGGCGGGACCTATGGCTACACCTTC. Protein: CASNPPGGTYGYTF.

J is TRBJ2-3 and V is TRBV5-8; D tentatively fits TRBD1 or TRBD2 (5 bases each). Germline V gives CDR1 SGHTS, CDR2 YDEGEE. CDR3 length: 18 residues. V shed 6 bases and J shed 5 bases, with 28 bases lying between them. CDR3 amino acids: CASTQGRDPSWDGDTQYF. The DNA of the CDR3 is TGTGCCAGCACCCAAGGCCGGGACCCCTCTTGGGATGGAGATACGCAGTATTTT.

This clone was recorded only once. The chain couples TRBV10-3 to TRBJ2-1; 8 bases agree with TRBD1. The CDR3 spans 14 residues. Germline-derived CDR1 and CDR2 are ENHRY and SYGVKD. V was clipped by 6 bases and J by 6 bases; unmatched bases: 7. CDR3 nucleotide sequence: TGTGCCATCAGAGGTTGGGACAGGTCCAATGAGCAGTTCTTC. Translated: CAIRGWDRSNEQFF.

J is TRBJ2-7 and V is TRBV7-2, with TRBD2 matching over 7 bases. In germline, CDR1 is SGHTA, CDR2 FQGNSA. Unmatched junction bases numbered 2, after V lost 3 bases and J lost 3 bases. This CDR3 spans 13 amino acids. CDR3 region: CASSFGTIYEQYF. CDR3 in DNA: TGTGCCAGCAGCTTCGGGACTATCTACGAGCAGTACTTC.

The CDR3: CASSGQHTGELFF. The CDR3 DNA reads TGTGCCAGTAGTGGACAGCACACCGGGGAGCTGTTTTTT. The J gene is TRBJ2-2, the V gene TRBV19; D may be TRBD1 (6 bases). The CDR3 totals 13 residues. V dropped 5 bases and J dropped 3 bases, with 7 bases sitting between them. Germline V gene sequence: CDR1 LNHDA, CDR2 SQIVND (reference sequence). Full variable domain (missing parts from reference TRBV19 and TRBJ2-2): DGGITQSPKYLFRKEGQNVTLSCEQNLNHDAMYWYRQDPGQGLRLIYYSQIVNDFQKGDIAEGYSVSREKKESFPLTVTSAQKNPTAFYLCASSGQHTGELFFGEGSRLTVL.

The V gene is TRBV11-2, the J gene TRBJ1-3, with D uncertain. Trimming left V 5 bases short and J 0 bases short, with 11 bases between. There are 15 residues in the CDR3. Germline CDR1 is SGHAT and CDR2 is FQNNGV. CDR3 in amino acids: CASSLKGFSGNTIYF. The CDR3 nucleotides are TGTGCCAGCAGCCTTAAAGGGTTCTCTGGAAACACCATATATTTT.

This clone has only a few counts. The chain employs TRBV4-1 and TRBJ1-3; tentative D call: TRBD1 (6 bases). The V gene's germline CDR1 is MGHRA and CDR2 YSYEKL. The germline V and J ends were trimmed by 1 base and 2 bases, with 18 bases remaining between them. CDR3 length equals 18 residues. The DNA of the CDR3 is TGCGCCAGCAGCCAAGTTCCCCTCGCAACAGGGACTGGAAACACCATATATTTT. Protein sequence: CASSQVPLATGTGNTIYF.

In DNA, the CDR3 is TGTGCCAGCAGCCCCCAGGGGGTGGATACGCAGTATTTT. It encodes CASSPQGVDTQYF. This chain connects TRBV9 to TRBJ2-3; 7 bases are a match to TRBD1. The length of the CDR3 is 13 residues. After removal of 4 bases from V and 6 bases from J, the junction contained 5 bases not matched to a gene. Per germline, CDR1 SGDLS and CDR2 YYNGEE.